This T cell receptor (beta chain) was obtained from a study of shared T cell receptors in the human thymus. The CDR3 spans 14 residues. The germline V gene has CDR1 LGHNT and CDR2 FRNRAP. V lost 9 bases and J 5 bases, leaving 17 bases between the germline ends. Clones were sequenced by immunoSEQ multiplex PCR, and TCRdb holds only the in-frame ones, with some missing. The data show over 450,000 clones, about 84% seen once. The sample also formed part of further work on human thymus T cells. Turning to that study: Resections removed during corrective heart surgery provided the thymus tissue used. Blood and thymic repertoires both appeared biased in V and J gene usage.

The clonotype comes from a boy under two years old with a congenital heart defect. This chain links TRBV12-5 with TRBJ1-3; D is uncertain. Sequencing used thymocytes. CDR3 region: CASSGSGGRNTIYF. For the CDR3, the DNA is TGTGCTAGCTCAGGATCGGGAGGGAGAAACACCATATATTTT.